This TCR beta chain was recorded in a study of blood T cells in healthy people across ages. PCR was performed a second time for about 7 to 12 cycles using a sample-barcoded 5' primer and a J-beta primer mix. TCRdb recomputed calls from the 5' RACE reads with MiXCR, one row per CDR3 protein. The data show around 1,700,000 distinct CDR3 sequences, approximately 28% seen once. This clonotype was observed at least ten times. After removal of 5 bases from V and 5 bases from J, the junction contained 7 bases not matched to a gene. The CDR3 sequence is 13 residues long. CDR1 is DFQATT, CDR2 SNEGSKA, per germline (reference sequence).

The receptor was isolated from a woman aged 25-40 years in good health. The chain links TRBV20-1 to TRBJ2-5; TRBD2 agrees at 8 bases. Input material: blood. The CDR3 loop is CSAPRGGIETQYF. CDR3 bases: TGCAGTGCTCCTCGGGGGGGCATTGAGACCCAGTACTTC.